This TCR beta chain was identified during a study of long-term antiretroviral therapy in people with HIV. Notes on this clone: The target antigen is unknown.

The authors ran the immunoSEQ assay, v3.0, at survey level. Generated by immunoSEQ multiplex PCR, the TCRdb table keeps only in-frame clones and is missing some. The repertoire includes around 21,000 clones, roughly 80% of them detected once, and more than 3.5% sits in the top ten. There are 15 residues in the CDR3. Trimming removed 1 base from V and 6 bases from J; junction bases left unmatched: 3. CDR1 is SGHAT, CDR2 FQNNGV, per germline. Study conclusions and caveats: ART preceded a rise in diversity that nonetheless stayed lower than in transplant donor controls.

From each donor, at least one pre-ART PBMC sample and at least two post-ART PBMC samples were obtained. This sequence joins TRBV11-2 and TRBJ2-1; 10 bases align to TRBD2. The sample was unsorted PBMCs, taken 5.9 years after starting antiretroviral therapy. The TCR sequence derives from a man younger than 40 with HIV. In DNA form, the CDR3 reads TGTGCCAGCAGCTTAGGGGCTAGCGGGGGCAATGAGCAGTTCTTC. The encoded protein is CASSLGASGGNEQFF. The full variable domain, in which reference TRBV11-2 and TRBJ2-1 provide the parts outside the CDR3, is EAGVAQSPRYKIIEKRQSVAFWCNPISGHATLYWYQQILGQGPKLLIQFQNNGVVDDSQLPKDRFSAERLKGVDSTLKIQPAKLEDSAVYLCASSLGASGGNEQFFGPGTRLTVL.